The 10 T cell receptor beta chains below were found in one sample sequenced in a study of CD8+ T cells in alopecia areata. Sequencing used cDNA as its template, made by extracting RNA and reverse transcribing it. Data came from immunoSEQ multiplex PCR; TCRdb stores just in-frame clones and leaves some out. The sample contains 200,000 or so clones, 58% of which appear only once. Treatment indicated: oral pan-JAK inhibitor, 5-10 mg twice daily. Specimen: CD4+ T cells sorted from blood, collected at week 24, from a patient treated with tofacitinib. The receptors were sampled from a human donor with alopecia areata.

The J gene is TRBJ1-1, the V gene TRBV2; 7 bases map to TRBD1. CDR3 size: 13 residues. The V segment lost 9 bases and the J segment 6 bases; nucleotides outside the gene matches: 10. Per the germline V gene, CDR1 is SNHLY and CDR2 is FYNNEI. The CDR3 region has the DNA TGTGCCAGTGCCCGGGACAGCAACCCTGAAGCTTTCTTT. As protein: CASARDSNPEAFF.

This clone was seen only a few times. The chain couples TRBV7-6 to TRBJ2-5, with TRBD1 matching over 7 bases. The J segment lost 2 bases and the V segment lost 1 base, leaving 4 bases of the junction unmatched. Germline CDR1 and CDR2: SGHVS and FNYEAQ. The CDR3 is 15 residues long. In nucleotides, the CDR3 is TGTGCCAGCAGCTTAGGGGGGACAGAGCAAGAGACCCAGTACTTC. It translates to CASSLGGTEQETQYF.

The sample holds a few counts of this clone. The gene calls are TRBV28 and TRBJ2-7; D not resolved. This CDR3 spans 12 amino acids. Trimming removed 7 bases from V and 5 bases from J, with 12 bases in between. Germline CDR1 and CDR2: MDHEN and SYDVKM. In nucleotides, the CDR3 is TGTGCCAGCAACGGAGCCAGGAACGAGCAGTACTTC. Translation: CASNGARNEQYF.

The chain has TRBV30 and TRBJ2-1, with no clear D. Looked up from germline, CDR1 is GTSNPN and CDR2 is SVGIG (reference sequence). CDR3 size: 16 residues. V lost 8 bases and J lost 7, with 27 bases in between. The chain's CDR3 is CADHPLECFALNEQFF. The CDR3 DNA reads TGTGCCGACCACCCGCTAGAATGTTTTGCCTTAAATGAGCAGTTCTTC. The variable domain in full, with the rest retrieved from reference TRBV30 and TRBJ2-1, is SQTIHQWPATLVQPVGSPLSLECTVEGTSNPNLYWYRQAAGRGLQLLFYSVGIGQISSEVPQNLSASRPQDRQFILSSKKLLLSDSGFYLCADHPLECFALNEQFFGPGTRLTVL.

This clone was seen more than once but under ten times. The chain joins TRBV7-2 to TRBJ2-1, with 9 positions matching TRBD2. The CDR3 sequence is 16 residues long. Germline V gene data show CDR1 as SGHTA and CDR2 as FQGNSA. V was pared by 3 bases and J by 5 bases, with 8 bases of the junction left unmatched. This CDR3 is CASSLEFGTSHNEQFF. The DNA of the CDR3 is TGTGCCAGCAGCTTGGAGTTCGGGACTAGCCACAATGAGCAGTTCTTC. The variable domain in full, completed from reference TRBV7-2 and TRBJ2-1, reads GAGVSQSPSNKVTEKGKDVELRCDPISGHTALYWYRQSLGQGLEFLIYFQGNSAPDKSGLPSDRFSAERTGGSVSTLTIQRTQQEDSAVYLCASSLEFGTSHNEQFFGPGTRLTVL.

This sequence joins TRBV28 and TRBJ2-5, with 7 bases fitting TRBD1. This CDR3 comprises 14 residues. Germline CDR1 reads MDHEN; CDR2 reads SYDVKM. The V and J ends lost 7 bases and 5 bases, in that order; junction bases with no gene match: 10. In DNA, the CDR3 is TGTGCCAGCAAAACCTCACAGGGGTACGAGACCCAGTACTTC. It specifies CASKTSQGYETQYF.

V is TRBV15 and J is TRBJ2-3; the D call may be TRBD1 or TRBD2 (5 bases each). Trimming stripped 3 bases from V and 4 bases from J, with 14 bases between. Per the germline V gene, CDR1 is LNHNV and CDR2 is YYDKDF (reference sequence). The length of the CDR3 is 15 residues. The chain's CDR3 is CATSRRGSRADTQYF. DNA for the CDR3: TGTGCCACCAGCAGGAGGGGATCGAGGGCAGATACGCAGTATTTT.

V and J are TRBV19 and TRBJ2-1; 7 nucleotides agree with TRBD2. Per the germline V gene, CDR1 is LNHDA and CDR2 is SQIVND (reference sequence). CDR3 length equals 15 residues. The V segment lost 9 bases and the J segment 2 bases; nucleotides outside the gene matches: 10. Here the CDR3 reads CASKPLGGPYNEQFF. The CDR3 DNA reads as TGTGCCAGCAAGCCTTTGGGAGGGCCCTACAATGAGCAGTTCTTC.

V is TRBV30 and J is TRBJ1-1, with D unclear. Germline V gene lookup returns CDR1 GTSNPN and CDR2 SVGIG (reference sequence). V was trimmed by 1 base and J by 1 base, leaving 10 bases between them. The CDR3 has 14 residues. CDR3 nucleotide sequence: TGTGCCTGGAGTGGGGGAATTAGGAACACTGAAGCTTTCTTT. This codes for CAWSGGIRNTEAFF. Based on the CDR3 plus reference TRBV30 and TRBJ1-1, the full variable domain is SQTIHQWPATLVQPVGSPLSLECTVEGTSNPNLYWYRQAAGRGLQLLFYSVGIGQISSEVPQNLSASRPQDRQFILSSKKLLLSDSGFYLCAWSGGIRNTEAFFGQGTRLTVV.

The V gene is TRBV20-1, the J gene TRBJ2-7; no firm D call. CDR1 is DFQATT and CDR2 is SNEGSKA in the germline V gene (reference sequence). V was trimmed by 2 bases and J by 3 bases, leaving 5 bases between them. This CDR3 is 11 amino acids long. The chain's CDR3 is CSARRDYEQYF. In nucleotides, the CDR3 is TGCAGTGCTAGAAGGGACTACGAGCAGTACTTC.